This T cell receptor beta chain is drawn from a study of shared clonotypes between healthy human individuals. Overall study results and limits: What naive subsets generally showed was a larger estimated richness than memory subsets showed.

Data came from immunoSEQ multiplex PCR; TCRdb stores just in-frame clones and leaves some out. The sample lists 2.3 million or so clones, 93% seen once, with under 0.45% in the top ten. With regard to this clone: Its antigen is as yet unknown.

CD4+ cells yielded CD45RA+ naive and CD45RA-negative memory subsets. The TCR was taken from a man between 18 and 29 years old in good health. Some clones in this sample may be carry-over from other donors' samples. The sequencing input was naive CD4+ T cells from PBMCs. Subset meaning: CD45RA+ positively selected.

CDR3 nucleotides: TGTGCCAGCAGACCGGGACTCGCGGACTACGAGCAGTACTTC. It encodes CASRPGLADYEQYF. The rearrangement links TRBV2 to TRBJ2-7, with D possibly being TRBD2 (6 bases). CDR3 length: 14 amino acids. Germline loops: CDR1 SNHLY, CDR2 FYNNEI. V gave up 6 bases and J gave up 3 bases, with 15 bases separating them.